A single sample is the source of the 8 T cell receptor beta chains below, sequenced in a study of T-cell memory formation after mild COVID-19. TCRdb independently ran MiXCR on the 5' RACE reads; one entry per CDR3 protein. The sample lists some 300,000 distinct CDR3 sequences, 19% occurring once. Specimen: PBMCs or a T cell subset sorted from them (not recorded which). Source of these receptors: a man aged 18 to 29 who had mild COVID-19 (a few samples of this study predate the infection). Cell type and time point are not known.

The chain has TRBV20-1 and TRBJ2-7, with D hard to call. V gave up 4 bases and J gave up 3 bases, with 10 bases separating them. The CDR3 is 12 residues long. Germline V gene sequence: CDR1 DFQATT, CDR2 SNEGSKA (reference sequence). CDR3 DNA: TGCAGTGCTAAGACCCCTAGCTACGAGCAGTACTTC. Protein product: CSAKTPSYEQYF.

The rearrangement links TRBV2 to TRBJ1-3, with unresolved D. The germline V gene encodes CDR1 SNHLY and CDR2 FYNNEI. Trimming took 5 bases from V and 0 from J, leaving 11 bases between them. This CDR3 comprises 15 residues. The CDR3 DNA is TGTGCCAGCAGTTCCGGACGGAACTCTGGAAACACCATATATTTT. It is translated as CASSSGRNSGNTIYF.

This clonotype was counted at least ten times. CDR3 region: CASSLAGTGSYNEQFF. Written as DNA, the CDR3 is TGTGCCAGCAGCCTCGCCGGGACAGGGTCCTACAATGAGCAGTTCTTC. The chain carries TRBV7-2 and TRBJ2-1, with TRBD1 matching over 9 bases. From germline, CDR1 is SGHTA and CDR2 FQGNSA. This CDR3 is built from 16 residues. V was clipped by 5 bases and J by 1 base; unmatched bases: 6.

Only a few counts were recorded for this clonotype. The V gene is TRBV2, the J gene TRBJ1-1; D gene uncertain. The CDR3 has 13 residues. Trimming stripped 5 bases from V and 2 bases from J, with 9 bases between. CDR1 and CDR2 (germline): SNHLY, FYNNEI. CDR3 loop: CASSNTANTEAFF. The CDR3 DNA sequence: TGTGCCAGCAGTAACACAGCTAACACTGAAGCTTTCTTT.

The chain links TRBV14 to TRBJ1-6; D not resolved. Deletions cut 2 bases from V and 7 bases from J, with 6 bases between. The germline CDR1 and CDR2 sequences are SGHDN and FVKESK. This CDR3 has 13 amino acids. CDR3 bases: TGTGCCAGCAGCCAACGTGGGAATTCACCCCTCCACTTT. It yields the protein CASSQRGNSPLHF.

This clonotype was counted many times. This rearrangement joins TRBV11-2 to TRBJ1-6; D uncertain. V dropped 5 bases and J dropped 0 bases, with 8 bases sitting between them. The germline CDR1 and CDR2 sequences are SGHAT and FQNNGV. There are 15 residues in the CDR3. DNA of the CDR3: TGTGCCAGCAGCCTCCGGAGCTCCTATAATTCACCCCTCCACTTT. It encodes CASSLRSSYNSPLHF.

This clonotype was seen more than once but under ten times. The chain combines TRBV7-9 with TRBJ2-3; possible D gene TRBD2, 5 bases. Trimming cost V 1 base and J 2 bases, with 13 bases left between them. The CDR3 is 16 residues long. CDR1 is SEHNR, CDR2 FQNEAQ, per germline (reference sequence). The CDR3, as DNA: TGTGCCAGCAGCTTAGGGACTCTAGCACCCACAGATACGCAGTATTTT. Protein product: CASSLGTLAPTDTQYF.

The rearrangement uses TRBV6-2 or TRBV6-3 and TRBJ2-3; D unresolved. The V gene lost 5 bases and the J gene lost 6 bases, with 9 bases spanning the gap. CDR3 size: 12 residues. Germline lookup yields CDR1 MNHEY and CDR2 SVGEGT. The CDR3 nucleotides read TGTGCCAGCAGTCAGAAGTTGGATACGCAGTATTTT. It specifies CASSQKLDTQYF.